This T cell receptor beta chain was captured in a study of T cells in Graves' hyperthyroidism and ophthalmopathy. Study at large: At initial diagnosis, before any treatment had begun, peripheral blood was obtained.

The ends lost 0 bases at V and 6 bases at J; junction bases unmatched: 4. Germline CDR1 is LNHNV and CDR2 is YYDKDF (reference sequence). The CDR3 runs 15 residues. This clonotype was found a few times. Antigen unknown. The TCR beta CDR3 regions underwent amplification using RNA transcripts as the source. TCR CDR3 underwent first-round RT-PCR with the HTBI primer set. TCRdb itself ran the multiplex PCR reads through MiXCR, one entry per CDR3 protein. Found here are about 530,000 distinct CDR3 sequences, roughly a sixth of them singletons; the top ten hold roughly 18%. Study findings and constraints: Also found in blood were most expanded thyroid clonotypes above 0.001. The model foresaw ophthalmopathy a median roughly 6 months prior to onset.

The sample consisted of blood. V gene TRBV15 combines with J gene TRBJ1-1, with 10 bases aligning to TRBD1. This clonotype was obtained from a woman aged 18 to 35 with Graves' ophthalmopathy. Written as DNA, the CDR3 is TGTGCCACCAGCAGAGATATGGGACAGGGGTCTGAAGCTTTCTTT. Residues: CATSRDMGQGSEAFF. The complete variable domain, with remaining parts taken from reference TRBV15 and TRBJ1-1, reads DAMVIQNPRYQVTQFGKPVTLSCSQTLNHNVMYWYQQKSSQAPKLLFHYYDKDFNNEADTPDNFQSRRPNTSFCFLDIRSPGLGDTAMYLCATSRDMGQGSEAFFGQGTRLTVV.